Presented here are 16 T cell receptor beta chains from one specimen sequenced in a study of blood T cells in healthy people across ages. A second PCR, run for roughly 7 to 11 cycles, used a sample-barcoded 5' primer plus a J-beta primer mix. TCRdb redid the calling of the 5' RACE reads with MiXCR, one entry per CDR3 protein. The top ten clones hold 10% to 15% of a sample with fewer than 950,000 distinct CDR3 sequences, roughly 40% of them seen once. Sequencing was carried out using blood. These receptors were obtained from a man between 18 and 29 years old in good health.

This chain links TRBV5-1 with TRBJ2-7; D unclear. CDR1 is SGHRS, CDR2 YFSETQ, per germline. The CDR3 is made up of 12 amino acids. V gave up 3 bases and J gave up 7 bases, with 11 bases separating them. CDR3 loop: CASSSTFGEQYF. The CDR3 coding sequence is TGCGCCAGCAGCTCTACGTTCGGGGAGCAGTACTTC.

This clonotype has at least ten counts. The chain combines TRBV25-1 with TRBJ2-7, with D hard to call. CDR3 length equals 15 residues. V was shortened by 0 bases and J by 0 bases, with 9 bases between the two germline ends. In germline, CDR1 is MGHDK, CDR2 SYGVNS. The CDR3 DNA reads TGTGCCAGCAGTGAATATAAAGGCAACTCCTACGAGCAGTACTTC. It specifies CASSEYKGNSYEQYF.

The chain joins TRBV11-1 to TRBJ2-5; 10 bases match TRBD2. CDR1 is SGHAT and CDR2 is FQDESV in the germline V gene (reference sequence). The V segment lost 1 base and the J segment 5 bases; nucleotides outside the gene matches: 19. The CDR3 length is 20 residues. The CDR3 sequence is CASSLGYRPTSGAHRETQYF. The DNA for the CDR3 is TGTGCCAGCAGCTTAGGCTACCGACCCACTAGCGGGGCCCACCGGGAGACCCAGTACTTC.

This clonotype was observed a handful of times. The CDR3 DNA sequence: TGTGCCAGCAGTATGAGCCACTCTGGGGCCAACGTCCTGACTTTC. Protein product: CASSMSHSGANVLTF. The gene calls are TRBV5-5 and TRBJ2-6; the D is unclear. Germline CDR1 is SGHKS and CDR2 is YYEKEE (reference sequence). The CDR3 extends over 15 amino acids. The ends were cut back, 5 bases at V and 0 bases at J, with 9 bases in the middle.

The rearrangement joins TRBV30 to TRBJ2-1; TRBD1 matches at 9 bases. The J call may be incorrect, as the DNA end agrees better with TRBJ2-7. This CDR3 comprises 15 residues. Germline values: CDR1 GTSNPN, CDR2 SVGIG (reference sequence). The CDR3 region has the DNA TGTGCCTGGAGCCCCCTCCTGGACAGGGGCCGCGAGCAGTACTTC. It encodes CAWSPLLDRGREQYF.

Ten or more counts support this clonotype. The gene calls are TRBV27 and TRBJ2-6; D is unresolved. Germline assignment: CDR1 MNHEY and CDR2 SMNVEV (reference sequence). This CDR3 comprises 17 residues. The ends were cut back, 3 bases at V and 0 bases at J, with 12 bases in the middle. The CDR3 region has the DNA TGTGCCAGCAGTTTCGAAAGAGTATACTCTGGGGCCAACGTCCTGACTTTC. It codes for CASSFERVYSGANVLTF.

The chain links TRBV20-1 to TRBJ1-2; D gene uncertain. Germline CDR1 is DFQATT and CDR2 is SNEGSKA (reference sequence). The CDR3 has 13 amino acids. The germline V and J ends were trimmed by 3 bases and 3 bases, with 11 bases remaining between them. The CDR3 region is CSASLPPDYGYTF. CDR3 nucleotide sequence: TGCAGTGCTAGTCTGCCCCCGGACTATGGCTACACCTTC.

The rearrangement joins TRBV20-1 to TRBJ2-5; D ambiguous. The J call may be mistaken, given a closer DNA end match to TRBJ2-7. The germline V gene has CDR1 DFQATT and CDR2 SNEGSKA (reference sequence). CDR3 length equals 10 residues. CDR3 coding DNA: TGCAGTGCTCTAAGATCCGAGCAGTACTTC. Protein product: CSALRSEQYF.

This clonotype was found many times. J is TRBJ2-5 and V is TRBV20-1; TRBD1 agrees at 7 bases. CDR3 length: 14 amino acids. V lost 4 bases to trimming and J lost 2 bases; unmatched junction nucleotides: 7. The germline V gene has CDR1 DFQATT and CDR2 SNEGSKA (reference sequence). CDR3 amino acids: CSATPGTVQETQYF. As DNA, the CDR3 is TGCAGTGCTACGCCTGGGACAGTTCAAGAGACCCAGTACTTC.

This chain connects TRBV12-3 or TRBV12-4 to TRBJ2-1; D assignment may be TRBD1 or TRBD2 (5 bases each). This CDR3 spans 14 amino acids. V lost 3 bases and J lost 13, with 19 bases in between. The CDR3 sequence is CASSLVGRGETQFF. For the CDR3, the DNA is TGTGCCAGCAGTTTGGTGGGCCGAGGGGAGACCCAGTTCTTC.

CDR3 protein: CASSQLAGGYYNEQFF. The CDR3 DNA sequence: TGTGCCAGCAGCCAACTAGCGGGGGGGTACTACAATGAGCAGTTCTTC. This chain links TRBV3-1 with TRBJ2-1; 12 bases are shared with TRBD2. The length of the CDR3 is 16 residues. Per the germline V gene, CDR1 is LGHDT and CDR2 is YNNKEL (reference sequence). V was clipped by 2 bases and J by 3 bases; unmatched bases: 2.

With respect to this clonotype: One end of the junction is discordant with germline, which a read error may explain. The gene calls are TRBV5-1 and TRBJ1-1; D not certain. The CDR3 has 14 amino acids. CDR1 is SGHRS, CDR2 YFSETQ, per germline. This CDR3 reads CANSLGSLNTEAFF. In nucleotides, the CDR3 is TGCGCCAACAGCTTGGGAAGCCTGAACACTGAAGCTTTCTTT.

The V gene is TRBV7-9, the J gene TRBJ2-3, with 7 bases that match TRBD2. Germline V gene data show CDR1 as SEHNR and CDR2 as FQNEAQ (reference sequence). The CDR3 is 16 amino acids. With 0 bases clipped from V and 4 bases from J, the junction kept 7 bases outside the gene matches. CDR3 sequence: CASSLAVASGADTQYF. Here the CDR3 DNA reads TGTGCCAGCAGCTTAGCTGTGGCTAGCGGAGCAGATACGCAGTATTTT. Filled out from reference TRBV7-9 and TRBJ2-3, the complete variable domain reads DTGVSQNPRHKITKRGQNVTFRCDPISEHNRLYWYRQTLGQGPEFLTYFQNEAQLEKSRLLSDRFSAERPKGSFSTLEIQRTEQGDSAMYLCASSLAVASGADTQYFGPGTRLTVL.

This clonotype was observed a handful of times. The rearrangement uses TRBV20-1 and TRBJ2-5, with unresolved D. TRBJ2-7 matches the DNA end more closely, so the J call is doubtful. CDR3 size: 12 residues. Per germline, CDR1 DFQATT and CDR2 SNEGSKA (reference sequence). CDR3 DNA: TGCAGTGCTAGAGGCGTCCGCGGCGAGCAGTACTTC. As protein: CSARGVRGEQYF.

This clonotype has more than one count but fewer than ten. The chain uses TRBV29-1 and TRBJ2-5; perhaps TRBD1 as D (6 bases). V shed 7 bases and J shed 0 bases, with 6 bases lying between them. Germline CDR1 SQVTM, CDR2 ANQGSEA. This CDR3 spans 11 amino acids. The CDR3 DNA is TGCAGCGAGGGGGACCAAGAGACCCAGTACTTC. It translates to CSEGDQETQYF. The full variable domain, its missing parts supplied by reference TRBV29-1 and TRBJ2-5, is SAVISQKPSRDICQRGTSLTIQCQVDSQVTMMFWYRQQPGQSLTLIATANQGSEATYESGFVIDKFPISRPNLTFSTLTVSNMSPEDSSIYLCSEGDQETQYFGPGTRLLVL.

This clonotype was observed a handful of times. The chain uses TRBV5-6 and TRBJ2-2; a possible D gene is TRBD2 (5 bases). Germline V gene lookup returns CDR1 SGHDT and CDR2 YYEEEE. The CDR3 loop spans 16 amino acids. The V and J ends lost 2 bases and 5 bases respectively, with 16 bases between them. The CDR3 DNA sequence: TGTGCCAGCAGCTTCGACGCGACTACTGGAACCGGGGAGCTGTTTTTT. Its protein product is CASSFDATTGTGELFF.